The next 23 T cell receptor beta chains were all read from a single sample in a study of blood T cells in healthy people across ages. A second roughly 7 to 12 cycle PCR used barcoded and J-beta primers. A single record per CDR3 protein comes from TCRdb applying MiXCR to the 5' RACE reads. Of over a million distinct CDR3 sequences in the sample, 40% to 45% are singletons; the top ten hold 18%. Sequenced material: blood. The receptors here all came from a woman aged 55-70 years in good health.

The genes are TRBV10-3 and TRBJ2-4; D ambiguous. V gave up 3 bases and J gave up 13 bases, with 13 bases separating them. Germline values: CDR1 ENHRY, CDR2 SYGVKD. This CDR3 is 12 amino acids long. The CDR3: CAISDGWNEQYF. The CDR3, as DNA: TGTGCCATCAGTGATGGGTGGAATGAGCAGTACTTC.

This rearrangement joins TRBV20-1 to TRBJ2-1; tentatively, D is TRBD2 (5 bases). The V gene lost 6 bases and the J gene lost 5 bases, with 11 bases spanning the gap. Germline-derived CDR1 and CDR2 are DFQATT and SNEGSKA (reference sequence). This CDR3 comprises 12 residues. The CDR3 here is CSADDYDNEQFF. In nucleotides, the CDR3 is TGCAGTGCAGACGACTACGACAATGAGCAGTTCTTC.

V and J are TRBV9 and TRBJ2-1, with TRBD2 matching 16 bases. Trimming cost V 3 bases and J 4 bases; bases outside gene matches: 7. Germline assignment: CDR1 SGDLS and CDR2 YYNGEE. CDR3 length: 18 amino acids. CDR3 in amino acids: CASSAIPGLAGGYNEQFF. The CDR3 DNA is TGTGCCAGCAGCGCGATACCGGGACTAGCGGGAGGGTACAATGAGCAGTTCTTC.

This sequence joins TRBV12-3 or TRBV12-4 and TRBJ2-1; D unresolved. The V end lost 3 bases, the J end lost 8 bases, and 14 bases lay between the germline ends. This CDR3 contains 14 residues. The CDR3 reads CASSFSGNYDEQFF. CDR3 nucleotide sequence: TGTGCCAGCAGTTTCAGTGGGAATTACGATGAGCAGTTCTTC.

For the CDR3, the DNA is TGTGCCAGCAGCCAAGCAGCGGGAGGAGAGACCCAGTACTTC. This encodes CASSQAAGGETQYF. V and J are TRBV3-1 and TRBJ2-5; 9 bases line up with TRBD2. CDR3 length: 14 amino acids. The V gene's germline CDR1 is LGHDT and CDR2 YNNKEL (reference sequence). V was clipped by 1 base and J by 4 bases; unmatched bases: 1.

This clonotype appeared a single time. The chain has TRBV4-1 and TRBJ2-5; 9 nucleotides align to TRBD2. CDR3 size: 14 residues. Germline V gene sequence: CDR1 MGHRA, CDR2 YSYEKL. Trimming took 3 bases from V and 4 from J; bases not matched to a gene: 3. The CDR3 nucleotides are TGCGCCAGCAGCCATCGCGGGAGGGGAGAGACCCAGTACTTC. It translates to CASSHRGRGETQYF.

Only a few counts were recorded for this clonotype. The V and J genes are TRBV27 and TRBJ1-6; 9 bases agree with TRBD1. The ends lost 6 bases at V and 7 bases at J; junction bases unmatched: 10. The germline V gene has CDR1 MNHEY and CDR2 SMNVEV (reference sequence). The CDR3 contains 16 residues. CDR3 residues: CASSDPLTGGNSPLHF. Here the CDR3 DNA reads TGTGCCAGCAGCGACCCGCTGACAGGGGGGAATTCACCCCTCCACTTT.

This clonotype was counted only a few times. J is TRBJ2-1 and V is TRBV20-1, with 12 bases matching TRBD2. Germline CDR1 DFQATT, CDR2 SNEGSKA (reference sequence). The CDR3 runs to 13 residues. V dropped 3 bases and J dropped 7; count of bases not matched to a gene: 1. The CDR3 protein is CSARGTSGNEQFF. The CDR3 nucleotides read TGCAGTGCTAGGGGGACTAGCGGGAATGAGCAGTTCTTC.

The chain couples TRBV25-1 to TRBJ2-5, with 7 bases aligning to TRBD2. Germline V gene lookup returns CDR1 MGHDK and CDR2 SYGVNS. The CDR3 extends over 13 amino acids. V was pared by 7 bases and J by 2 bases, with 4 bases of the junction left unmatched. CDR3 DNA sequence: TGTGCCAGCACCCCTAGCGGACAAGAGACCCAGTACTTC. Translating gives CASTPSGQETQYF.

This chain joins TRBV5-5 and TRBJ1-5; TRBD1 matches 7 bases. The germline gives CDR1 SGHKS, CDR2 YYEKEE (reference sequence). The CDR3 runs 15 residues. J lost 3 bases, V lost 0 bases, and 3 bases had no gene match. CDR3 DNA: TGTGCCAGCAGCTTGGGACAGGGTAACAATCAGCCCCAGCATTTT. It specifies CASSLGQGNNQPQHF.

The CDR3: CASSEGQNYGYTF. The CDR3 nucleotides read TGTGCCAGCAGTGAAGGACAGAACTATGGCTACACCTTC. The chain combines TRBV6-1 with TRBJ1-2; perhaps TRBD1 as D (5 bases). The germline V gene encodes CDR1 MNHNS and CDR2 SASEGT. This CDR3 is 13 amino acids long. The V and J ends lost 1 base and 2 bases respectively, with 5 bases between them.

In the case of this clonotype: This may arise from a read error, as a much more abundant clone is one base away. The V and J genes are TRBV7-2 and TRBJ2-7; 7 bases line up with TRBD1. Trimming removed 2 bases from V and 3 bases from J; junction bases left unmatched: 1. Germline CDR1 SGHTA, CDR2 FQGNSA. The CDR3 covers 13 residues. The CDR3 nucleotides read TGTGCCAGCAGCTTATGGGACAGCTACGAGCAGTACTTC. This translates into CASSLWDSYEQYF.

This clonotype appeared a few times. The V and J genes are TRBV6-6 and TRBJ2-7, with unresolved D. The germline gives CDR1 MNHNY, CDR2 SVGAGI (reference sequence). V was pared by 8 bases and J by 3 bases, with 8 bases between. The CDR3 runs to 11 residues. CDR3 in DNA: TGTGCCAGCGGACCTCACTACGAGCAGTACTTC. It translates to CASGPHYEQYF.

This chain uses TRBV20-1 with TRBJ2-7; 7 bases agree with TRBD1. CDR1 and CDR2 (germline): DFQATT, SNEGSKA (reference sequence). Unmatched junction bases numbered 9, after V lost 4 bases and J lost 0 bases. The CDR3 spans 15 residues. The CDR3 here is CSAKSGTASSYEQYF. As DNA, the CDR3 is TGCAGTGCTAAGTCCGGGACAGCGAGCTCCTACGAGCAGTACTTC.

As for this clonotype: A much larger clone differs by one base, so this may be a read error. DNA for the CDR3: TGTGCCAGCAGCTTAGATCTCGATCAGCCCCAGCATTTT. Protein product: CASSLDLDQPQHF. The V gene is TRBV11-2, the J gene TRBJ1-5; D not certain. The CDR3 has 13 amino acids. V lost 0 bases and J 5 bases, leaving 5 bases between the germline ends. CDR1 is SGHAT, CDR2 FQNNGV, per germline.

This clonotype was found a few times. This chain joins TRBV29-1 and TRBJ2-2; D possibly corresponds to TRBD2 (5 bases). V gave up 4 bases and J gave up 8 bases, with 14 bases separating them. Germline lookup yields CDR1 SQVTM and CDR2 ANQGSEA. This CDR3 contains 13 residues. The DNA for the CDR3 is TGCAGCGTTGGGGCCGGACTTTCTGGGGAGCTGTTTTTT. This codes for CSVGAGLSGELFF.

This CDR3 reads CAWSHRTSGPHNEQYF. CDR3 in DNA: TGTGCCTGGAGTCATCGGACTAGCGGACCCCACAATGAGCAGTACTTC. The rearrangement links TRBV30 to TRBJ2-5; 10 bases line up with TRBD2. V trimming: 2 bases; J trimming: 11 bases; junction bases outside the gene matches: 17. The CDR3 spans 16 residues. From germline, CDR1 is GTSNPN and CDR2 SVGIG (reference sequence).

The rearrangement uses TRBV2 and TRBJ2-3; tentatively, D is TRBD1 or TRBD2 (7 bases each). Trimming took 2 bases from V and 6 from J, leaving 15 bases between them. Germline CDR1 is SNHLY and CDR2 is FYNNEI. The CDR3 totals 15 residues. CDR3: CASSEFARGGDTQYF. The CDR3 DNA sequence: TGTGCCAGCAGTGAATTTGCCAGGGGGGGCGATACGCAGTATTTT.

The chain uses TRBV6-5 and TRBJ2-5; D perhaps matches TRBD2 (5 bases). The ends were cut back, 2 bases at V and 2 bases at J, with 12 bases in the middle. CDR3 length: 15 residues. Germline V gives CDR1 MNHEY, CDR2 SVGAGI. This CDR3 reads CASSYAGGTQETQYF. The CDR3, as DNA: TGTGCCAGCAGTTACGCGGGCGGAACACAAGAGACCCAGTACTTC.

This chain uses TRBV6-5 with TRBJ2-6; D ambiguous. V dropped 5 bases and J dropped 1 base, with 9 bases sitting between them. Germline values: CDR1 MNHEY, CDR2 SVGAGI. CDR3 length: 15 residues. CDR3 in DNA: TGTGCCAGCAGTAATATAGGTTCTGGGGCCAACGTCCTGACTTTC. This codes for CASSNIGSGANVLTF.

The gene calls are TRBV9 and TRBJ2-4; 8 bases agree with TRBD2. Judging by the DNA end, TRBJ2-5 fits better; the J call may be wrong. Per the germline V gene, CDR1 is SGDLS and CDR2 is YYNGEE. This CDR3 region has 15 residues. The CDR3: CASSARGGPQETQYF. DNA for the CDR3: TGTGCCAGCAGCGCCCGCGGGGGGCCGCAAGAGACCCAGTACTTC.

The chain carries TRBV11-1 and TRBJ2-1; a possible D gene is TRBD1 (5 bases). Germline CDR1 is SGHAT and CDR2 is FQDESV (reference sequence). This CDR3 has 15 amino acids. V lost 6 bases and J 6 bases, leaving 18 bases between the germline ends. The CDR3 DNA follows: TGTGCCAGCAGTTTCGACAGATTAGGTAGCAATGAGCAGTTCTTC. It translates to CASSFDRLGSNEQFF.

V usage is TRBV28 and J usage is TRBJ2-4; D uncertain. Germline V lookup: CDR1 MDHEN, CDR2 SYDVKM. The CDR3 is 14 amino acids. The ends were cut back, 3 bases at V and 4 bases at J, with 10 bases in the middle. The CDR3 spells CASSFGQPKNIQYF. CDR3 sequence (DNA): TGTGCCAGCAGTTTTGGCCAGCCTAAAAACATTCAGTACTTC.